A single sample gave rise to the 25 T cell receptor beta chains below, sequenced in a study of Tregs in tolerant kidney transplant recipients. The protocol was immunoSEQ multiplex PCR, while the TCRdb copy is restricted to in-frame clones and leaves out a portion. The sample holds approximately 30,000 clones. The starting material was CD8+ T cells from blood, obtained before the transplant. The receptors originated from a human donor who received a combined kidney and bone marrow transplant.

As regards this clone: Sequencing ends 3 residues short of the CDR3 end; the germline J gene provides the rest. V and J are TRBV7-8 and TRBJ1-1, with 7 positions matching TRBD1. CDR3 size: 13 residues. The junction had 6 bases not matched to a gene; V was cut back by 6 bases and J by 5 bases. Germline V lookup: CDR1 SGHVS, CDR2 FQNEAQ. The CDR3 sequence is CASRHSGGTEAFF. CDR3 DNA, as far as it was read: TGTGCCAGCAGACATTCAGGGGGAACTGAA.

Details on this clone: The read stops 3 residues short of the end of the CDR3; the missing end is completed from the germline J gene. The rearrangement joins TRBV19 to TRBJ2-3; D is uncertain. This CDR3 region has 13 residues. The germline gives CDR1 LNHDA, CDR2 SQIVND (reference sequence). The ends were cut back, 3 bases at V and 6 bases at J, with 10 bases in the middle. The covered CDR3 bases are TGTGCCAGTAGTATGAGCCTCCGGGATACG. Translating gives CASSMSLRDT. The CDR3, in full, reads CASSMSLRDTQYF.

To note about this clone: The CDR3 goes on 3 residues after the read ends, and that part is filled in from the germline J gene. The gene calls are TRBV23-1 and TRBJ2-4; weak D call: TRBD1 (5 bases). TRBV23-1 is flagged as an ORF with uncertain function. The germline V and J ends were trimmed by 4 bases and 5 bases, with 12 bases remaining between them. CDR3 length equals 14 residues. CDR3 sequence reads: CASSRYDSENIQYF. The covered CDR3 bases are TGCGCCAGCAGTCGATACGACAGTGAAAACATT.

A word on this clone: The read ends 3 residues early relative to the CDR3; the germline J gene fills the gap. The gene calls are TRBV30 and TRBJ2-1; weak D call: TRBD1 (5 bases). V lost 0 bases and J 2 bases, leaving 11 bases between the germline ends. CDR1 GTSNPN and CDR2 SVGIG come from the germline V gene (reference sequence). The CDR3 runs 15 residues. CDR3 amino acids: CAWSVFGAAYNEQFF. Incomplete CDR3 DNA: TGTGCCTGGAGTGTATTTGGGGCAGCCTACAATGAG. Combining the CDR3 with reference TRBV30 and TRBJ2-1 gives the whole variable domain SQTIHQWPATLVQPVGSPLSLECTVEGTSNPNLYWYRQAAGRGLQLLFYSVGIGQISSEVPQNLSASRPQDRQFILSSKKLLLSDSGFYLCAWSVFGAAYNEQFFGPGTRLTVL.

Concerning this clone itself: The read is 3 residues too short to cover the CDR3 end, so that end is filled in from the germline J gene. The sample holds other DNA sequences that translate to the same CDR3. This sequence joins TRBV19 and TRBJ2-7, with TRBD1 matching 10 bases. Looked up from germline, CDR1 is LNHDA and CDR2 is SQIVND (reference sequence). There are 14 residues in the CDR3. The ends lost 8 bases at V and 3 bases at J; junction bases unmatched: 7. The sequenced CDR3 bases are TGTGCCAGTGGGACAGGGGCTGAATACTACGAG. Residues: CASGTGAEYYE. The entire CDR3 sequence reads CASGTGAEYYEQYF.

About this clone: Read data end 3 residues before the CDR3 end; the end is taken from the germline J gene. The chain employs TRBV19 and TRBJ2-1; 7 nucleotides agree with TRBD2. Per the germline V gene, CDR1 is LNHDA and CDR2 is SQIVND (reference sequence). V trimming: 3 bases; J trimming: 6 bases; junction bases outside the gene matches: 2. CDR3 length: 13 amino acids. The CDR3 spells CASSIGLVNEQFF. CDR3 DNA, as far as it was read: TGTGCCAGTAGTATCGGACTAGTCAATGAG.

As for this clone: The CDR3 goes on 3 residues after the read ends, and that part is filled in from the germline J gene. The same CDR3 also results from other DNA sequences found in this sample. The genes are TRBV7-9 and TRBJ2-7; the match to TRBD2 covers 11 bases. Germline CDR1 SEHNR, CDR2 FQNEAQ (reference sequence). V was pared by 5 bases and J by 4 bases, with 4 bases of the junction left unmatched. The CDR3 contains 14 residues. The sequenced CDR3 bases are TGTGCCAGCAGCGGGACTAGCGGAGCGTACGAG. Its protein is CASSGTSGAYE. The full CDR3 protein is CASSGTSGAYEQYF.

As to this clone: The read ends 3 residues early relative to the CDR3; the germline J gene fills the gap. The chain uses TRBV19 and TRBJ2-3; TRBD2 matches at 14 bases. Germline loops: CDR1 LNHDA, CDR2 SQIVND (reference sequence). J was trimmed by 6 bases and V by 6 bases; bases with no gene match: 11. CDR3 length: 17 amino acids. The covered CDR3 bases are TGTGCCAGTAGGGAGACTAGCGGGAGGGCTTGGGGTGATACG. Translation: CASRETSGRAWGDT. The full CDR3 is CASRETSGRAWGDTQYF.

Concerning this clone itself: The read terminates 3 residues ahead of where the CDR3 ends, so the germline J gene completes it. This chain connects TRBV20-1 to TRBJ2-7; D unresolved. V gave up 2 bases and J gave up 5 bases, with 16 bases separating them. This CDR3 contains 14 residues. Germline lookup yields CDR1 DFQATT and CDR2 SNEGSKA (reference sequence). CDR3 in amino acids: CSARRDPQIHEQYF. CDR3 bases read: TGCAGTGCTAGACGAGATCCCCAGATCCACGAG.

Remarks on this clone: The CDR3 extends 3 residues past the end of the read, so its final part is completed from the germline J gene. The chain recombines TRBV20-1 with TRBJ2-7; possibly TRBD1 for D (5 bases). The V gene lost 3 bases and the J gene lost 5 bases, with 20 bases spanning the gap. The CDR3 is made up of 15 amino acids. CDR1 is DFQATT and CDR2 is SNEGSKA in the germline V gene (reference sequence). CDR3 bases read: TGCAGTGCTAGCCCCCAGGGTTGGCAGCTCAACGAG. This sequence encodes CSASPQGWQLNE. The whole CDR3 sequence is CSASPQGWQLNEQYF.

Note on this clone: From the germline J gene comes the end of the CDR3, since the read stops 3 residues before it. V usage is TRBV20-1 and J usage is TRBJ2-3; possible D gene TRBD2, 5 bases. This CDR3 has 15 amino acids. The germline V and J ends were trimmed by 0 bases and 6 bases, with 16 bases remaining between them. Germline lookup yields CDR1 DFQATT and CDR2 SNEGSKA (reference sequence). This CDR3 reads CSARDSGLLSDTQYF. The sequenced CDR3 bases are TGCAGTGCTAGAGACTCCGGACTGTTGAGCGATACG.

Comments on this clone: The read is 3 residues too short to cover the CDR3 end, so that end is filled in from the germline J gene. The chain uses TRBV20-1 and TRBJ2-7; 10 bases agree with TRBD2. The CDR3 runs 13 residues. Germline trimming cut 6 bases from V and 3 bases from J; bases unmatched to any gene: 5. Germline CDR1 is DFQATT and CDR2 is SNEGSKA (reference sequence). CDR3: CSAQREGGYEQYF. The CDR3 DNA, read in part, is TGCAGTGCCCAGCGGGAGGGAGGCTACGAG.

Worth noting for this clone: The read gets to within 3 residues of the CDR3 end, and the germline J gene fills in the rest. The chain carries TRBV7-2 and TRBJ2-1, with a possible D match to TRBD1 (5 bases). Germline CDR1 reads SGHTA; CDR2 reads FQGNSA. Trimming pared 3 bases from V and 0 bases from J, leaving 9 bases between. CDR3 size: 15 residues. The sequenced part of the CDR3 DNA is TGTGCCAGCAGCTTTGACAGTCGCTCCTACAATGAG. Translation: CASSFDSRSYNE. The full CDR3 protein reads CASSFDSRSYNEQFF.

With respect to this clone: The read ends 3 residues shy of where the CDR3 ends; the end is completed using the germline J gene. V gene TRBV30 combines with J gene TRBJ2-5; D remains ambiguous. Looked up from germline, CDR1 is GTSNPN and CDR2 is SVGIG (reference sequence). V lost 2 bases and J lost 4, with 11 bases in between. This CDR3 has 13 amino acids. The covered CDR3 bases are TGTGCCTGGAGTCCTGGCAGGCCAGAGACC. Its translation: CAWSPGRPET. The whole CDR3 protein is CAWSPGRPETQYF.

Notes on this clone: The CDR3 end falls 3 residues outside the read, so it is completed with the germline J gene. The rearrangement joins TRBV7-9 to TRBJ2-3; 7 bases align to TRBD2. After removal of 4 bases from V and 4 bases from J, the junction contained 5 bases not matched to a gene. CDR3 length equals 14 residues. Germline lookup yields CDR1 SEHNR and CDR2 FQNEAQ (reference sequence). CDR3 residues: CASSSGLGPDTQYF. CDR3 bases read: TGTGCCAGCAGCTCAGGACTAGGCCCAGATACG.

Concerning this clone: Read data end 3 residues before the CDR3 end; the end is taken from the germline J gene. This chain uses TRBV7-6 with TRBJ1-2; the D gene is possibly TRBD1 (5 bases). The V gene's germline CDR1 is SGHVS and CDR2 FNYEAQ. V gave up 3 bases and J gave up 5 bases, with 7 bases separating them. The CDR3 contains 12 residues. The chain's CDR3 is CASSLGGYGYTF. CDR3 bases read: TGTGCCAGCAGCTTGGGGGGATATGGC.

The CDR3 loop reads CSARPGGNYEQYF. Incomplete CDR3 DNA: TGCAGTGCTAGACCAGGGGGAAACTACGAG. J is TRBJ2-7 and V is TRBV20-1; 7 nucleotides match TRBD1. The read terminates 3 residues before the CDR3 end, so the remaining end is supplied by the germline J gene. Germline assignment: CDR1 DFQATT and CDR2 SNEGSKA (reference sequence). This CDR3 is 13 amino acids long. V gave up 2 bases and J gave up 3 bases; unmatched junction bases: 4.

A word on this clone: The CDR3 extends 3 residues past the end of the read, so its final part is completed from the germline J gene. The chain has TRBV19 and TRBJ2-4, with D maybe TRBD2 (5 bases). The germline V gene has CDR1 LNHDA and CDR2 SQIVND (reference sequence). Between the trimmed V and J ends, which lost 0 bases and 0 bases, there was a span of 9 bases. The CDR3 runs to 16 residues. The CDR3 sequence: CASSIDEAVAKNIQYF. The sequenced CDR3 bases are TGTGCCAGTAGTATAGACGAAGCGGTAGCCAAAAACATT. Drawing the rest from reference TRBV19 and TRBJ2-4, the complete variable domain is DGGITQSPKYLFRKEGQNVTLSCEQNLNHDAMYWYRQDPGQGLRLIYYSQIVNDFQKGDIAEGYSVSREKKESFPLTVTSAQKNPTAFYLCASSIDEAVAKNIQYFGAGTRLSVL.

Note on this clone: The read terminates 3 residues before the CDR3 end, so the remaining end is supplied by the germline J gene. The chain employs TRBV5-6 and TRBJ1-3, with D uncertain. This CDR3 spans 15 amino acids. Germline V CDR1 and CDR2: SGHDT, YYEEEE. Trimming removed 4 bases at V and 2 bases at J, with 13 bases between. CDR3 sequence: CASSLEGDTGNTIYF. Partial CDR3 DNA: TGTGCCAGCAGCCTGGAGGGCGATACTGGAAACACC.

On this clone: The CDR3 end falls 3 residues outside the read, so it is completed with the germline J gene. This chain links TRBV19 with TRBJ2-1; 8 nucleotides line up with TRBD2. The CDR3 contains 15 residues. CDR1 and CDR2 (germline): LNHDA, SQIVND (reference sequence). V shed 3 bases and J 8 bases; nucleotides not matched to a gene: 9. The sequenced CDR3 bases are TGTGCCAGTAGTATTCCCAGCGGGAGTGGGCATGAG. Its translation: CASSIPSGSGHE. The complete CDR3 protein is CASSIPSGSGHEQFF.

Note on this clone: The sequenced fragment ends 3 residues before the CDR3 boundary, so the rest is inferred from the germline J gene. The V and J genes are TRBV18 and TRBJ2-3; 11 bases match TRBD2. V shed 2 bases, J shed 3 bases, and the junction held 4 bases outside the gene matches. Germline V lookup: CDR1 KGHSH, CDR2 LQKENI. This CDR3 spans 16 amino acids. CDR3 loop: CASSPTSGSATDTQYF. The CDR3 DNA, read in part, is TGTGCCAGCTCACCAACTAGCGGGAGTGCGACAGATACG.

Frequency places this clone as medium-sized. Read coverage stops 3 residues before the CDR3 terminus; the germline J gene supplies the remainder. This chain connects TRBV4-2 to TRBJ2-7, with 9 bases aligning to TRBD1. V lost 4 bases, J lost 4 bases, and 26 bases stayed unmatched. The germline V gene encodes CDR1 LGHNA and CDR2 YNFKEQ. The CDR3 extends over 21 amino acids. CDR3 DNA, as far as it was read: TGTGCCAGCAGCCCCGGGGCGGCCGGGACAGGGTCCCCAGGGGGGCATTACGAG. This gives the protein CASSPGAAGTGSPGGHYE. The whole CDR3 protein is CASSPGAAGTGSPGGHYEQYF.

Comment on this clone: The missing CDR3 end, 3 residues past where the read stops, is filled in from the germline J gene. The chain uses TRBV5-6 and TRBJ2-1; 7 bases match TRBD2. CDR3 length: 15 amino acids. V lost 7 bases and J lost 0; bases outside the gene matches: 7. CDR1 and CDR2 from the germline V gene are SGHDT and YYEEEE. The CDR3 bases that were read are TGTGCCAGCCGGACGCGGGAGAGCTCCTACAATGAG. It encodes CASRTRESSYNE. The CDR3, in full, reads CASRTRESSYNEQFF.

Points on this clone: The sequence runs out 3 residues before the end of the CDR3; the remainder is reconstructed from the germline J gene. The chain couples TRBV20-1 to TRBJ2-1; 11 bases fit TRBD2. J was trimmed by 0 bases and V by 0 bases; bases with no gene match: 10. Per the germline V gene, CDR1 is DFQATT and CDR2 is SNEGSKA (reference sequence). The CDR3 is 19 amino acids. CDR3 protein: CSARDGLAGGSSSYNEQFF. Partial CDR3 DNA: TGCAGTGCTAGAGATGGGCTAGCGGGAGGAAGTAGCTCCTACAATGAG.

Concerning this clone itself: Read data end 3 residues before the CDR3 end; the end is taken from the germline J gene. The chain couples TRBV19 to TRBJ1-1; D is ambiguous. This CDR3 has 14 amino acids. V was pared by 3 bases and J by 0 bases, with 8 bases between. CDR1 LNHDA and CDR2 SQIVND come from the germline V gene (reference sequence). The CDR3 is CASSMEQMNTEAFF. The CDR3 bases that were read are TGTGCCAGTAGTATGGAACAGATGAACACTGAA.